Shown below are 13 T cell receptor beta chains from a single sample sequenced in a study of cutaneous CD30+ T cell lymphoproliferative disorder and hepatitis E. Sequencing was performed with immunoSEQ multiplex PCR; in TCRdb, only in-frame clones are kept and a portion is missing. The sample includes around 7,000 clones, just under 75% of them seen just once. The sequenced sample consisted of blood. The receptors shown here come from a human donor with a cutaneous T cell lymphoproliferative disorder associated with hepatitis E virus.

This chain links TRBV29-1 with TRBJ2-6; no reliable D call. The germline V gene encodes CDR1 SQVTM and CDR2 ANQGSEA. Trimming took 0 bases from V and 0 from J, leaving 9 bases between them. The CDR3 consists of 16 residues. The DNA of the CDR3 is TGCAGCGTTGAAGAACGAACCTACTCTGGGGCCAACGTCCTGACTTTC. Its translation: CSVEERTYSGANVLTF.

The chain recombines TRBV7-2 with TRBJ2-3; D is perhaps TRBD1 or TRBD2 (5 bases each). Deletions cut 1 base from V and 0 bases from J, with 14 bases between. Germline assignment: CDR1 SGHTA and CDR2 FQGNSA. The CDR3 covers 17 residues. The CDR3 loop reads CASSLGEGPWSTDTQYF. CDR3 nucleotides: TGTGCCAGCAGCTTAGGTGAGGGGCCGTGGAGCACAGATACGCAGTATTTT.

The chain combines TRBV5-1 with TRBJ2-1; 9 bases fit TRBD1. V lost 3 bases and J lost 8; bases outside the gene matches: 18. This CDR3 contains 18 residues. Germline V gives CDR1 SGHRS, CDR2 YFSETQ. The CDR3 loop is CASSYPRSPGTGWDEQFF. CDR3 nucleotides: TGCGCCAGCAGCTACCCTCGATCCCCCGGGACAGGGTGGGATGAGCAGTTCTTC.

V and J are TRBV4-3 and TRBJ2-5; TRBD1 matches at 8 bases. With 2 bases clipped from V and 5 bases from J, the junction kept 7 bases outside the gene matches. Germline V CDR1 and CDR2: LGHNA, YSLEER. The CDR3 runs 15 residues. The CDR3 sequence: CASSQSRQGRETQYF. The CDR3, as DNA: TGCGCCAGCAGCCAATCCCGACAGGGGCGGGAGACCCAGTACTTC.

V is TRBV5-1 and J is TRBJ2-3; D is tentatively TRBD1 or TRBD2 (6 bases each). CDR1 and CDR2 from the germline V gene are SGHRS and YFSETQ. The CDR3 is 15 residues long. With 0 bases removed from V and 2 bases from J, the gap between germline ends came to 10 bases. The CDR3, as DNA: TGCGCCAGCAGCTTGGGGGGGGCGAACACAGATACGCAGTATTTT. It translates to CASSLGGANTDTQYF.

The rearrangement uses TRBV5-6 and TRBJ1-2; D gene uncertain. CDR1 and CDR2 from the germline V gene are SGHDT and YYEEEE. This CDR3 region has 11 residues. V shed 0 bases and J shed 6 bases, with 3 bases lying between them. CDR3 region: CASSLVHGYTF. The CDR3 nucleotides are TGTGCCAGCAGCTTGGTTCATGGCTACACCTTC.

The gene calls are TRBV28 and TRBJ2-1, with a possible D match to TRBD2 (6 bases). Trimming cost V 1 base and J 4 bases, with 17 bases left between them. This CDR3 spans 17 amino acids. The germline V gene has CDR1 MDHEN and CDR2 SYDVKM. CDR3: CASSLYDLAGRYNEQFF. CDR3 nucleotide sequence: TGTGCCAGCAGTTTATACGACCTGGCGGGGAGGTACAATGAGCAGTTCTTC.

The CDR3 is CASSEPGQVHSSYEQYF. CDR3 in DNA: TGTGCCAGCAGTGAACCCGGACAGGTACATAGCTCCTACGAGCAGTACTTC. The chain has TRBV6-1 and TRBJ2-7, with 7 bases that match TRBD1. Per the germline V gene, CDR1 is MNHNS and CDR2 is SASEGT. V lost 2 bases and J lost 0; bases outside the gene matches: 10. The CDR3 runs to 17 residues.

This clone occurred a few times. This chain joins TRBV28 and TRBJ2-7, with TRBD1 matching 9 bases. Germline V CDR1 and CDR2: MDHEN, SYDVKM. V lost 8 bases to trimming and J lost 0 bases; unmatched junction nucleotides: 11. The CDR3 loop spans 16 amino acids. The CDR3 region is CASRGQGPPISYEQYF. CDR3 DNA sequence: TGTGCCAGCCGGGGACAGGGACCCCCCATCTCCTACGAGCAGTACTTC. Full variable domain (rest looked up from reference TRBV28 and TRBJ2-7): DVKVTQSSRYLVKRTGEKVFLECVQDMDHENMFWYRQDPGLGLRLIYFSYDVKMKEKGDIPEGYSVSREKKERFSLILESASTNQTSMYLCASRGQGPPISYEQYFGPGTRLTVT.

The CDR3 spells CASSRIMTKTGTPEAFF. The CDR3 DNA sequence: TGCGCCAGCAGCCGAATTATGACTAAAACCGGGACCCCGGAAGCTTTCTTT. The rearrangement joins TRBV4-1 to TRBJ1-1; possible D gene TRBD1, 5 bases. The CDR3 sequence is 17 residues long. Trimming cost V 4 bases and J 8 bases, with 26 bases left between them. CDR1 and CDR2 from the germline V gene are MGHRA and YSYEKL.

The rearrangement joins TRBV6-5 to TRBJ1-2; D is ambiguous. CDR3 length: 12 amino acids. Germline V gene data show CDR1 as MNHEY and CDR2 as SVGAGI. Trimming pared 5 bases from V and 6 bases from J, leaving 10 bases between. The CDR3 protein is CASSRRSDGYTF. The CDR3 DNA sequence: TGTGCCAGCAGTCGTCGATCGGATGGCTACACCTTC.

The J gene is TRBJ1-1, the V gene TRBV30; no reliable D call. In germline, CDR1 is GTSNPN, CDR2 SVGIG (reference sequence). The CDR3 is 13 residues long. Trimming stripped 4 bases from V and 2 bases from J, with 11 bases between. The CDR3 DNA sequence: TGTGCCTGGAAAGTGCAGAGAAACACTGAAGCTTTCTTT. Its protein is CAWKVQRNTEAFF.

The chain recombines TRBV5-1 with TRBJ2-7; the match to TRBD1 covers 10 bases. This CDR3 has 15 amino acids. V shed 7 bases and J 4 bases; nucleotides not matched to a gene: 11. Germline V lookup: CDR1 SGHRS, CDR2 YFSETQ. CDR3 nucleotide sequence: TGCGCCAGCGCCCAGGGACAGGGGTTTTCTTACGAGCAGTACTTC. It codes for CASAQGQGFSYEQYF.